The TCR beta chain described here comes from a study of T-cell memory formation after mild COVID-19. TCRdb reprocessed the 5' RACE reads via MiXCR and lists one record per CDR3 protein. The sample yields 100,000 to 150,000 distinct CDR3 sequences, approximately 15% seen once. Germline V gene lookup returns CDR1 SEHNR and CDR2 FQNEAQ (reference sequence). Trimming left V 1 base short and J 6 bases short, with 8 bases between. The CDR3 spans 13 residues. J is TRBJ2-3 and V is TRBV7-9; D unresolved. The sequenced sample consisted of PBMCs or a T cell subset sorted from them (not recorded which). The receptor was derived from a man aged 18 to 35 who had mild COVID-19 (a few samples of this study predate the infection). Cell type and time point are not known. CDR3 nucleotide sequence: TGTGCCAGCAGCTTAGGTGGCCAGGATACGCAGTATTTT. Its translation is CASSLGGQDTQYF.